A single sample gave rise to the 15 T cell receptor beta chains below, sequenced in a study of cytomegalovirus exposure and HLA in healthy donors. The PCR was carried out with 60 Vbeta primers and 13 Jbeta primers. Here immunoSEQ multiplex PCR was the method, and the copy in TCRdb shows in-frame clones only, minus some. This listing includes around 58,000 clones. Sample: PBMCs. Receptors originate from a man in his fifties in good health and CMV-seropositive.

V usage is TRBV15 and J usage is TRBJ2-3, with a possible D match to TRBD2 (5 bases). V dropped 0 bases and J dropped 11 bases, with 21 bases sitting between them. The length of the CDR3 is 16 residues. In germline, CDR1 is LNHNV, CDR2 YYDKDF (reference sequence). The CDR3, as DNA: TGTGCCACCAGCAGAGATAAAGCTAGTTGGAGGAATAAGCAGTATTTT. The encoded protein is CATSRDKASWRNKQYF.

The rearrangement joins TRBV7-2 to TRBJ2-7, with TRBD1 matching over 7 bases. The germline CDR1 and CDR2 sequences are SGHTA and FQGNSA. With V trimmed by 3 bases and J by 4 bases, 3 bases remained unmatched. This CDR3 comprises 13 residues. CDR3 protein: CASSLGTAYEQYF. The CDR3 nucleotides are TGTGCCAGCAGCTTGGGGACAGCTTACGAGCAGTACTTC.

V and J are TRBV19 and TRBJ1-5; perhaps TRBD1 as D (6 bases). CDR3 length equals 16 residues. Trimming shortened V by 0 bases and J by 1 base, and 10 bases separated the two germline ends. Germline loops: CDR1 LNHDA, CDR2 SQIVND (reference sequence). CDR3 sequence reads: CASSIEARGSNQPQHF. CDR3 sequence (DNA): TGTGCCAGTAGTATAGAGGCCAGGGGAAGCAATCAGCCCCAGCATTTT.

This chain joins TRBV5-4 and TRBJ1-2; TRBD1 is a possible D gene (5 bases). The CDR3 has 14 residues. The germline V gene encodes CDR1 SGHNT and CDR2 YYREEE (reference sequence). Trimming stripped 4 bases from V and 4 bases from J, with 14 bases between. CDR3 residues: CASSGREQSYGYTF. The CDR3 coding sequence is TGTGCCAGCAGCGGCAGGGAACAGAGCTATGGCTACACCTTC.

J is TRBJ2-1 and V is TRBV4-3; 9 bases map to TRBD2. V shed 0 bases, J shed 0 bases, and the junction held 0 bases outside the gene matches. The germline gives CDR1 LGHNA, CDR2 YSLEER. The CDR3 spans 16 residues. The CDR3 is CASSQDSGSSYNEQFF. CDR3 DNA sequence: TGCGCCAGCAGCCAAGATAGCGGGAGCTCCTACAATGAGCAGTTCTTC.

The J gene is TRBJ2-4, the V gene TRBV30; perhaps TRBD2 as D (7 bases). The V gene's germline CDR1 is GTSNPN and CDR2 SVGIG (reference sequence). With 8 bases removed from V and 1 base from J, the gap between germline ends came to 12 bases. The CDR3 has 13 residues. CDR3 protein: CARGGEAKNIQYF. DNA for the CDR3: TGTGCCCGCGGGGGCGAGGCCAAAAACATTCAGTACTTC.

This chain joins TRBV6-5 and TRBJ1-2, with D possibly TRBD1 on 5 matching bases. Trimming pared 9 bases from V and 4 bases from J, leaving 15 bases between. CDR3 length equals 13 residues. Per germline, CDR1 MNHEY and CDR2 SVGAGI. In nucleotides, the CDR3 is TGTGCCAGTTCGACAGTTGGAAGCTATGGCTACACCTTC. This gives the protein CASSTVGSYGYTF.

The chain combines TRBV9 with TRBJ2-2, with D perhaps TRBD2 (6 bases). Germline lookup yields CDR1 SGDLS and CDR2 YYNGEE. This CDR3 spans 14 amino acids. The germline V and J ends were trimmed by 4 bases and 7 bases, with 14 bases remaining between them. For the CDR3, the DNA is TGTGCCAGCAGCTTCCTCATGGGAGGCGGGGAGCTGTTTTTT. Translation gives CASSFLMGGGELFF.

V is TRBV6-5 and J is TRBJ1-4; maybe TRBD1 (5 bases). The CDR3 runs 13 residues. The V gene lost 4 bases and the J gene lost 8 bases, with 11 bases spanning the gap. The germline gives CDR1 MNHEY, CDR2 SVGAGI. CDR3 in DNA: TGTGCCAGCAGTTGGCTGGGGGGGGAAAAACTGTTTTTT. Protein: CASSWLGGEKLFF.

V is TRBV7-3 and J is TRBJ2-7; perhaps TRBD2 as D (7 bases). V lost 4 bases and J lost 7, with 17 bases in between. In germline, CDR1 is SGHTA, CDR2 FQGTGA. The CDR3 covers 14 residues. CDR3: CASSSQGGPDEQYF. CDR3 nucleotides: TGTGCCAGCAGCTCACAGGGAGGGCCGGATGAGCAGTACTTC.

The chain is built from TRBV19 and TRBJ2-3, with TRBD2 identical over 7 bases. Germline V gene sequence: CDR1 LNHDA, CDR2 SQIVND (reference sequence). V lost 5 bases, J lost 4 bases, and 6 bases stayed unmatched. The CDR3 consists of 14 residues. CDR3 DNA: TGTGCCAGTAGTTGGGGGGGTATCTCAGATACGCAGTATTTT. Protein: CASSWGGISDTQYF.

CDR3 region: CASSIGAGGAYEQYF. The CDR3 region has the DNA TGTGCCAGTAGTATAGGGGCAGGGGGCGCGTACGAGCAGTACTTC. The V and J genes are TRBV19 and TRBJ2-7, with TRBD1 identical over 8 bases. CDR1 is LNHDA, CDR2 SQIVND, per germline (reference sequence). The V and J ends lost 1 base and 4 bases, in that order; junction bases with no gene match: 6. The CDR3 covers 15 residues.

V usage is TRBV7-8 and J usage is TRBJ2-2; 10 bases map to TRBD1. Germline V lookup: CDR1 SGHVS, CDR2 FQNEAQ. V lost 4 bases to trimming and J lost 7 bases; unmatched junction nucleotides: 6. This CDR3 has 15 amino acids. CDR3 DNA sequence: TGTGCCAGCAGCTCCGGGACAGGGGTGCGCGGGGAGCTGTTTTTT. Its translation is CASSSGTGVRGELFF.

This rearrangement joins TRBV19 to TRBJ2-3, with D tentatively TRBD1 (5 bases). The length of the CDR3 is 14 residues. Germline CDR1 LNHDA, CDR2 SQIVND (reference sequence). The V gene lost 5 bases and the J gene lost 9 bases, with 18 bases spanning the gap. The CDR3 DNA reads as TGTGCCAGTAGTTCATCCCAGGGTATTGCCACGCAGTATTTT. Amino acid sequence: CASSSSQGIATQYF. Full variable domain (outside the CDR3, taken from reference TRBV19 and TRBJ2-3): DGGITQSPKYLFRKEGQNVTLSCEQNLNHDAMYWYRQDPGQGLRLIYYSQIVNDFQKGDIAEGYSVSREKKESFPLTVTSAQKNPTAFYLCASSSSQGIATQYFGPGTRLTVL.

V is TRBV5-5 and J is TRBJ2-7, with TRBD1 as a possible D gene (5 bases). Trimming took off 0 bases at V and 7 bases at J, with 8 bases between the two ends. The CDR3 covers 12 residues. In germline, CDR1 is SGHKS, CDR2 YYEKEE (reference sequence). CDR3 sequence (DNA): TGTGCCAGCAGCTTGGGGGCAGGGGAGCAGTACTTC. Its protein product is CASSLGAGEQYF. Filled out from reference TRBV5-5 and TRBJ2-7, the complete variable domain reads DAGVTQSPTHLIKTRGQQVTLRCSPISGHKSVSWYQQVLGQGPQFIFQYYEKEERGRGNFPDRFSARQFPNYSSELNVNALLLGDSALYLCASSLGAGEQYFGPGTRLTVT.